This T cell receptor beta chain was retrieved from a study of beta chain features in type 1 diabetes. This clone occurred a few times. Investigators reverse transcribed all isolated RNA, so they sequenced expressed TCRB transcripts. Profiled with immunoSEQ multiplex PCR; TCRdb holds only in-frame clones, not every one. The data show around 500,000 clones, with approximately 30% seen just once and more than 0.055% held by the top ten. V lost 5 bases and J 0 bases, leaving 11 bases between the germline ends. Germline values: CDR1 KGHSH, CDR2 LQKENI. The CDR3 has 16 amino acids. The origin of this receptor is a man younger than 35 in good health. The chain has TRBV18 and TRBJ2-6, with D perhaps TRBD1 (6 bases). What was sequenced was naive CD4+ T cells from blood. DNA of the CDR3: TGTGCCAGCTCAGGATTACAGGGCTCTGGGGCCAACGTCCTGACTTTC. As protein: CASSGLQGSGANVLTF.